The rows below give T cell receptor beta chains drawn from one sample of a study of high-grade serous ovarian cancer treatment subgroups. The repertoire was sequenced with immunoSEQ multiplex PCR; TCRdb's copy has only in-frame clones and lacks some. In the table there are 10,000 to 15,000 clones, 88% of which are singletons. Source material: tumor tissue. The receptors stem from a human donor with high-grade serous ovarian cancer. Both conserved end residues are trimmed from each CDR3.

V	J	CDR3
TRBV29-1	TRBJ1-1	SVSTGLYTEAF
TRBV9	TRBJ2-2	ASSVLGTKNTGELF
TRBV10-3	TRBJ1-1	AIRTNRELNTEAF
TRBV5-1	TRBJ2-3	ASSFRIAGGHSSYTQY
TRBV7-2	TRBJ1-4	ASSPEGQKLF
TRBV5-6	TRBJ2-5	ASSFGLVETQY
TRBV2	TRBJ1-2	ASSEVPQGTYGYT
TRBV4-3	TRBJ2-1	ASSPKTGGVNEQF
TRBV29-1	TRBJ1-2	SVDLQGRRLLDGYT
TRBV7-8	TRBJ2-3	ASSFRTGVTDTQY
TRBV7-9	TRBJ1-1	ASSLQGLNTEAF
TRBV7-9	TRBJ1-3	ASSLQGNTIY
TRBV19	TRBJ1-5	ASRTIRRGGEQPQH
TRBV27	TRBJ1-6	ASSLKPNPWENSPLH
TRBV28	TRBJ2-5	ASSSPAAGGLQETQY
TRBV7-2	TRBJ2-1	ASSPGQGDSEQF
TRBV7-9	TRBJ2-1	ASSLGNSASSYNEQF
TRBV9	TRBJ2-1	ASSVEGGNEQF
TRBV6-1	TRBJ1-2	ASGDRAANYGYT
TRBV5-1	TRBJ1-1	ASSPGHRGNTEAF
TRBV30	TRBJ1-6	AYSRNSPLH
TRBV2	TRBJ1-2	ASSSDSANYGYT